This T cell receptor (beta chain) was sequenced in a study of blood T cell repertoires in COVID-19. Study-level information: The United States, Italy and Spain were the sources of the acute and convalescent COVID-19 samples.

Enrolled during active infection, Seattle patients were then followed longitudinally. CDR1 is SGHVS and CDR2 is FQNEAQ in the germline V gene. The CDR3 spans 14 residues. V dropped 2 bases and J dropped 0 bases, with 8 bases sitting between them. Assay: immunoSEQ multiplex PCR; the TCRdb copy retains only in-frame clones and omits some. Here the sample spans 250,000 or so clones, around 89% being singletons. Sequencing was performed on peripheral blood. The chain employs TRBV7-8 and TRBJ2-7; D call uncertain. This TCR came from a woman aged 60-75 years with COVID-19, enrolled during active disease. The CDR3 is CASSLLGNSYEQYF. The CDR3 nucleotides are TGTGCCAGCAGCTTATTGGGCAACTCCTACGAGCAGTACTTC.